This T cell receptor beta chain was observed in a study of cytomegalovirus exposure and HLA in healthy donors. Comments on this clone: Its specificity is unknown.

Overall study results and limits: Rare TCR sequences dominated, though some public TCRs recurred in many donors. Earlier results showed most TCR beta V segments being productive about 90% or about 30% of the time.

PCR involved 60 Vbeta and 13 Jbeta primers. Assay used: immunoSEQ multiplex PCR; TCRdb lists only in-frame clones, some missing. This table has about 170,000 clones, 80% appearing once. The CDR3 covers 13 residues. Germline V gene data show CDR1 as SGHVS and CDR2 as FQNEAQ. V gave up 5 bases and J gave up 5 bases, with 12 bases separating them. The material sequenced was PBMCs. This clonotype was obtained from a woman in her forties or fifties in good health and CMV-seropositive. V gene TRBV7-8 combines with J gene TRBJ1-2, with TRBD1 as a possible D gene (5 bases). CDR3 bases: TGTGCCAGCAGCCAATCGACAGTTTATGGCTACACCTTC. Translated, it gives CASSQSTVYGYTF.